These 18 T cell receptor beta chains were sequenced from one sample in a study of blood T cell repertoires in COVID-19. The protocol was immunoSEQ multiplex PCR, while the TCRdb copy is restricted to in-frame clones and leaves out a portion. Altogether approximately 250,000 clones are present, 83% being singletons, with the ten largest covering 4.6%. Specimen: peripheral blood. The receptors shown here come from a man in his sixties who had recovered from COVID-19.

This clone has a handful of counts. This chain joins TRBV10-1 and TRBJ1-4; 7 bases line up with TRBD1. The CDR3 covers 13 residues. V gave up 8 bases and J gave up 4 bases; unmatched junction bases: 4. Germline CDR1 and CDR2: WNHNN and SYGVQD (reference sequence). The CDR3 loop is CASSRDSNEKLFF. CDR3 nucleotides: TGCGCCAGCTCTCGGGACAGTAATGAAAAACTGTTTTTT.

The chain combines TRBV5-6 with TRBJ2-3; 12 bases align to TRBD2. The CDR3 spans 16 residues. V lost 4 bases, J lost 5 bases, and 8 bases stayed unmatched. Looked up from germline, CDR1 is SGHDT and CDR2 is YYEEEE. CDR3 region: CASSPRTSGNLDTQYF. CDR3 DNA: TGTGCCAGCAGCCCCCGGACTAGCGGGAATTTAGATACGCAGTATTTT.

The gene calls are TRBV5-1 and TRBJ1-2; 9 nucleotides align to TRBD1. After removal of 4 bases from V and 4 bases from J, the junction contained 2 bases not matched to a gene. The CDR3 has 13 residues. Looked up from germline, CDR1 is SGHRS and CDR2 is YFSETQ. The DNA for the CDR3 is TGCGCCAGCAGCGCGGGACAGGGCTATGGCTACACCTTC. Translating it yields CASSAGQGYGYTF.

V usage is TRBV28 and J usage is TRBJ2-5; D possibly corresponds to TRBD1 (6 bases). This CDR3 is 14 amino acids long. Germline CDR1 reads MDHEN; CDR2 reads SYDVKM. Deletions cut 3 bases from V and 4 bases from J, with 12 bases between. The CDR3 nucleotides are TGTGCCAGCAGTTTGGGGGCGTGGGGAGAGACCCAGTACTTC. Protein sequence: CASSLGAWGETQYF.

The gene calls are TRBV28 and TRBJ1-2; 7 bases align to TRBD1. V gave up 5 bases and J gave up 7 bases; unmatched junction bases: 10. This CDR3 has 14 residues. Looked up from germline, CDR1 is MDHEN and CDR2 is SYDVKM. CDR3 bases: TGTGCCAGCAGTCGAGGGGGCGCGGGGGGTGGCTACACCTTC. This sequence encodes CASSRGGAGGGYTF.

The rearrangement uses TRBV5-1 and TRBJ2-7; 16 bases map to TRBD2. The CDR3 has 17 amino acids. The junction had 6 bases not matched to a gene; V was cut back by 4 bases and J by 2 bases. The germline CDR1 and CDR2 sequences are SGHRS and YFSETQ. CDR3 in amino acids: CASSPLGLAGGTYEQYF. CDR3 bases: TGCGCCAGCAGCCCCTTGGGACTAGCGGGAGGGACCTACGAGCAGTACTTC.

Notes on this clone: One junction end does not reproduce the germline sequence, and a read error may be involved. The chain has TRBV7-7 and TRBJ2-1; 8 positions match TRBD2. This CDR3 comprises 15 residues. Looked up from germline, CDR1 is SSHAT and CDR2 is FNYEAQ (reference sequence). The CDR3 here is CASSPGTRSVREQFF. CDR3 sequence (DNA): TGTGCTAGCAGCCCCGGGACTAGGTCGGTTAGGGAGCAGTTCTTC. The variable domain in full, completed from reference TRBV7-7 and TRBJ2-1, reads GAGVSQSPRYKVTKRGQDVTLRCDPISSHATLYWYQQALGQGPEFLTYFNYEAQPDKSGLPSDRFSAERPEGSISTLTIQRTEQRDSAMYRCASSPGTRSVREQFFGPGTRLTVL.

V gene TRBV5-1 combines with J gene TRBJ1-6, with 7 bases lining up with TRBD1. Trimming took 4 bases from V and 7 from J; bases not matched to a gene: 11. This CDR3 has 16 amino acids. Germline loops: CDR1 SGHRS, CDR2 YFSETQ. The CDR3, as DNA: TGCGCCAGCAGCCACCGGGACAGTGGTGGGAATTCACCCCTCCACTTT. It specifies CASSHRDSGGNSPLHF. Combining the CDR3 with reference TRBV5-1 and TRBJ1-6 gives the whole variable domain KAGVTQTPRYLIKTRGQQVTLSCSPISGHRSVSWYQQTPGQGLQFLFEYFSETQRNKGNFPGRFSGRQFSNSRSEMNVSTLELGDSALYLCASSHRDSGGNSPLHFGNGTRLTVT.

The J gene is TRBJ2-7, the V gene TRBV7-8, with 7 bases identical to TRBD2. V lost 5 bases to trimming and J lost 3 bases; unmatched junction nucleotides: 13. The CDR3 consists of 16 residues. The germline V gene has CDR1 SGHVS and CDR2 FQNEAQ. CDR3 coding DNA: TGTGCCAGCAGCAGAGAGGGGCGGGAGAGCCGCTACGAGCAGTACTTC. Translating it yields CASSREGRESRYEQYF.

The V gene is TRBV7-9, the J gene TRBJ2-2, with 7 bases matching TRBD1. With V trimmed by 11 bases and J by 0 bases, 15 bases remained unmatched. This CDR3 has 17 amino acids. Germline-derived CDR1 and CDR2 are SEHNR and FQNEAQ (reference sequence). CDR3 DNA sequence: TGTGCCCGCGGTGGACAGGAAAAAAACACGAACACCGGGGAGCTGTTTTTT. Translated: CARGGQEKNTNTGELFF.

Of note for this clone: This CDR3 is also generated by other DNA sequences in the sample. The CDR3 DNA follows: TGTGCCAGCTCACGGGACAGCATGAACACTGAAGCTTTCTTT. Protein sequence: CASSRDSMNTEAFF. This rearrangement joins TRBV18 to TRBJ1-1, with 7 bases matching TRBD1. V lost 4 bases to trimming and J lost 0 bases; unmatched junction nucleotides: 2. The CDR3 covers 14 residues. Germline loops: CDR1 KGHSH, CDR2 LQKENI.

The V call is TRBV11-2, the J call TRBJ2-1, with no clear D. This CDR3 comprises 11 residues. The ends were cut back, 5 bases at V and 10 bases at J, with 9 bases in the middle. Germline loops: CDR1 SGHAT, CDR2 FQNNGV. This CDR3 reads CASSPALEQFF. As DNA, the CDR3 is TGTGCCAGCAGCCCTGCGCTAGAGCAGTTCTTC.

CDR3 loop: CASSIRMGQGYNEQFF. The CDR3 coding sequence is TGTGCCAGTAGTATCCGGATGGGCCAGGGGTACAATGAGCAGTTCTTC. The rearrangement links TRBV19 to TRBJ2-1; tentatively, D is TRBD1 (6 bases). With 3 bases removed from V and 4 bases from J, the gap between germline ends came to 16 bases. Germline V gene sequence: CDR1 LNHDA, CDR2 SQIVND (reference sequence). The CDR3 is 16 residues long.

This chain joins TRBV30 and TRBJ1-4, with D tentatively TRBD1 (6 bases). CDR1 is GTSNPN and CDR2 is SVGIG in the germline V gene (reference sequence). This CDR3 has 14 amino acids. Trimming cost V 5 bases and J 11 bases, with 21 bases left between them. CDR3 sequence reads: CAWGGQLATAKLFF. The CDR3 DNA follows: TGTGCCTGGGGCGGACAGCTGGCGACGGCGAAACTGTTTTTT. Based on the CDR3 plus reference TRBV30 and TRBJ1-4, the full variable domain is SQTIHQWPATLVQPVGSPLSLECTVEGTSNPNLYWYRQAAGRGLQLLFYSVGIGQISSEVPQNLSASRPQDRQFILSSKKLLLSDSGFYLCAWGGQLATAKLFFGSGTQLSVL.

The chain combines TRBV27 with TRBJ1-6; no clear D gene. CDR1 and CDR2 (germline): MNHEY, SMNVEV (reference sequence). The length of the CDR3 is 17 residues. Between the trimmed V and J ends, which lost 0 bases and 0 bases, there was a span of 9 bases. The CDR3 nucleotides read TGTGCCAGCAGTTTATCTCCCCCTAGCTCCTATAATTCACCCCTCCACTTT. Translated, it gives CASSLSPPSSYNSPLHF.

The chain recombines TRBV19 with TRBJ1-5; 8 positions agree with TRBD1. The CDR3 covers 15 residues. V dropped 6 bases and J dropped 6; count of bases not matched to a gene: 10. The germline V gene encodes CDR1 LNHDA and CDR2 SQIVND (reference sequence). In DNA, the CDR3 is TGTGCCAGTAGAATCTCAGGGGGCACAGGTCAGCCCCAGCATTTT. It translates to CASRISGGTGQPQHF.

In regard to this clone: At one of its ends the junction is not consistent with the germline gene, which may arise from a read error. In nucleotides, the CDR3 is TGTGCCAACAGTTTATCGCGAGGAGAGACCCAGTACTTC. Its protein product is CANSLSRGETQYF. The chain joins TRBV27 to TRBJ2-5; D uncertain. CDR3 length: 13 amino acids. Germline V gene data show CDR1 as MNHEY and CDR2 as SMNVEV (reference sequence).

There are a few counts of this clone. J is TRBJ1-2 and V is TRBV3-1 (or the pseudogene TRBV3-2); 7 bases are a match to TRBD1. This CDR3 is 15 amino acids long. Germline V gene sequence: CDR1 LGHDT, CDR2 YNNKEL (reference sequence). The V gene end was trimmed by 0 bases and the J gene end by 7 bases; junction bases not matched to a gene: 8. The CDR3 protein is CASSQEERGRFGYTF. CDR3 bases: TGTGCCAGCAGCCAAGAGGAGAGGGGGCGGTTTGGCTACACCTTC.